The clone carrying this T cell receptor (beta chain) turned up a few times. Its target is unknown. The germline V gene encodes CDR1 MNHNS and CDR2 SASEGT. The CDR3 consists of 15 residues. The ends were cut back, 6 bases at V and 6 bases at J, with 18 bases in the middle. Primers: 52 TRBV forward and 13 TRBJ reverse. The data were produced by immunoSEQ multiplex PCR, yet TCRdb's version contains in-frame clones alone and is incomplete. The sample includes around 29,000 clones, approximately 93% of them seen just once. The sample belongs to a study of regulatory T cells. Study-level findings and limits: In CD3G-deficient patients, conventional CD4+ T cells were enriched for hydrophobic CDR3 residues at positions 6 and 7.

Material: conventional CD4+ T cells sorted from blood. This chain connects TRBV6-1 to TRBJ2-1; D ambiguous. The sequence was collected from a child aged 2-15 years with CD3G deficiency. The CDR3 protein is CASSVHGWGRNEQFF. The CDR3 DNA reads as TGTGCCAGCAGCGTACACGGCTGGGGTCGCAATGAGCAGTTCTTC.